This T cell receptor (beta chain) was obtained from a study of blood T cell repertoires in COVID-19. Clones were read by immunoSEQ multiplex PCR, and TCRdb kept only the in-frame ones, dropping some. The table lists fewer than 20,000 clones, roughly 82% of them singletons. The germline V gene has CDR1 GTSNPN and CDR2 SVGIG (reference sequence). Trimming at V came to 2 bases and at J to 2 bases, leaving 6 bases not matched to a gene. CDR3 size: 15 residues. Sequenced: peripheral blood. V gene TRBV30 combines with J gene TRBJ2-1; the match to TRBD2 covers 7 bases. The source of this sequence is a man at least 80 years old with active COVID-19. The CDR3 bases are TGTGCCTGGAGTATGGGAGGGGTGCCCTACAATGAGCAGTTCTTC. Translated: CAWSMGGVPYNEQFF.